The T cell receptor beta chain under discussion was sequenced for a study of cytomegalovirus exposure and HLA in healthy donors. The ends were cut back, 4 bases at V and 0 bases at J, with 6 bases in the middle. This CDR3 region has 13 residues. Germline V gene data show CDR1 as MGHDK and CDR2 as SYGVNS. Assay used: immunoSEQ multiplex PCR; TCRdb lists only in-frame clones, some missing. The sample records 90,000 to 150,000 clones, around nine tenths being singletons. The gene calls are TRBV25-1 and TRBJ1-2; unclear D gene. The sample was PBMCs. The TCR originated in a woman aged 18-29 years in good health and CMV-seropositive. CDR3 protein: CASSALTNYGYTF. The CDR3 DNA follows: TGTGCCAGCAGTGCCCTTACTAACTATGGCTACACCTTC.